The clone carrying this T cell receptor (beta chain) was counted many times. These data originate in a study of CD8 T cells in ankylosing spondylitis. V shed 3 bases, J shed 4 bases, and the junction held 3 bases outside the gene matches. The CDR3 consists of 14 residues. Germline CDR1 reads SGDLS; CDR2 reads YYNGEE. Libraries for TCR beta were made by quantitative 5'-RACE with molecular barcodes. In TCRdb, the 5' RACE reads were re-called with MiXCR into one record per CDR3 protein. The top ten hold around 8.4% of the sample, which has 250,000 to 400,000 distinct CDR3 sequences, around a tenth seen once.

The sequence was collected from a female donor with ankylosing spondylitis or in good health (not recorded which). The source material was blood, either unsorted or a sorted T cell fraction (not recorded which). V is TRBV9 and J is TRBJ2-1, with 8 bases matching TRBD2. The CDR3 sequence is CASSGLAKYNEQFF. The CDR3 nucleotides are TGTGCCAGCAGCGGACTAGCGAAATACAATGAGCAGTTCTTC. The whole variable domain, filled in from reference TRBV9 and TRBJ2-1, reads DSGVTQTPKHLITATGQRVTLRCSPRSGDLSVYWYQQSLDQGLQFLIQYYNGEERAKGNILERFSAQQFPDLHSELNLSSLELGDSALYFCASSGLAKYNEQFFGPGTRLTVL.